This T cell receptor (beta chain) is drawn from a study of spatial heterogeneity in lung cancer. Time point here: blood at routine non-recurrence follow-up after resection. TCR cDNA molecules each carried a unique molecular identifier. Each CDR3 protein gets one entry after TCRdb re-called the 5' RACE reads with MiXCR. Of around 27,000 distinct CDR3 sequences in the sample, roughly 5% were seen once. Trimming took 1 base from V and 8 from J, leaving 18 bases between them. The CDR3 consists of 16 residues. From germline, CDR1 is SGHDN and CDR2 FVKESK. As for this clonotype: A much larger clone lies one base from this, so it may be a read error.

The sequence derives from a female donor with early-stage non-small cell lung cancer. V gene TRBV14 combines with J gene TRBJ2-1; TRBD2 might be the D (7 bases). The sample here was PBMCs, taken at follow-up. CDR3 residues: CASSQGRGGAYDEQFF. Written as DNA, the CDR3 is TGTGCCAGCAGCCAAGGTCGAGGGGGGGCTTACGATGAGCAGTTCTTC.